There are a few counts of the clone carrying this TCR beta chain. Its antigen is not known. This specimen comes from a study of T-cell memory formation after mild COVID-19. As for the study in general: The two donors had largely donor-specific TCR clusters. Study observations and caveats: Contracting clones from day 15 to 85 showed balanced CD4/CD8; later expanders favored CD4+. Most CD4+ clones that shrank were in CM and EM, while CD8+ ones turned up in EMRA. The authors did not confirm SARS-CoV-2 specificity of second-wave clones peaking day 37.

CDR3 length: 16 amino acids. Germline CDR1 SGHRS, CDR2 YFSETQ. Between the trimmed V and J ends, which lost 0 bases and 0 bases, there was a span of 11 bases. MiXCR was run by TCRdb on the 5' RACE reads, yielding one entry per CDR3 protein. The repertoire includes 400,000 or so distinct CDR3 sequences, approximately 20% of them detected once, and around 9.2% sits in the top ten. Sequencing input: PBMCs or a T cell subset sorted from them (not recorded which). This receptor was obtained from an adult woman who had mild COVID-19 (a few samples of this study predate the infection). Cell type and time point are not known. The chain couples TRBV5-1 to TRBJ2-3; D gene unclear. This chain's CDR3 is CASSLGGGRSTDTQYF. The CDR3 DNA follows: TGCGCCAGCAGCTTGGGAGGTGGTAGGAGCACAGATACGCAGTATTTT.